The clone carrying this TCR beta chain showed up many times. What it recognizes is unknown. A modified ARM-PCR protocol with three rounds of nested PCR amplified TCRbeta. TCRdb redid the calling of the multiplex PCR reads with MiXCR, one entry per CDR3 protein. Seen here are 110,000 or so distinct CDR3 sequences, around 57% observed once, and the top ten hold roughly 19%. This sample stems from a study of tumor and adjacent non-tumor tissue in lung cancer. Study in general: On average, productive TCRbeta reads reached about 4 million per sample. Findings of the study overall: Significantly higher TCR diversity was found in tumor than normal lung. Tumor repertoires had a smaller top 100 clone share than normal lung.

No cell sorting was done before RNA was extracted from the tissue. The normal lung tissue was taken more than 3 cm from the tumor edge. The germline gives CDR1 MNHNS, CDR2 SASEGT. The CDR3 covers 15 residues. V lost 3 bases to trimming and J lost 1 base, with 10 bases between them. The TCR comes from a man aged 60 to 75 with non-small cell lung cancer. The specimen sequenced was distant non-tumor lung tissue. This chain connects TRBV6-1 to TRBJ1-5, with D possibly TRBD1 on 6 matching bases. The CDR3 reads CASSEMGASNQPQHF. The CDR3 DNA is TGTGCCAGCAGTGAGATGGGGGCGAGCAATCAGCCCCAGCATTTT.